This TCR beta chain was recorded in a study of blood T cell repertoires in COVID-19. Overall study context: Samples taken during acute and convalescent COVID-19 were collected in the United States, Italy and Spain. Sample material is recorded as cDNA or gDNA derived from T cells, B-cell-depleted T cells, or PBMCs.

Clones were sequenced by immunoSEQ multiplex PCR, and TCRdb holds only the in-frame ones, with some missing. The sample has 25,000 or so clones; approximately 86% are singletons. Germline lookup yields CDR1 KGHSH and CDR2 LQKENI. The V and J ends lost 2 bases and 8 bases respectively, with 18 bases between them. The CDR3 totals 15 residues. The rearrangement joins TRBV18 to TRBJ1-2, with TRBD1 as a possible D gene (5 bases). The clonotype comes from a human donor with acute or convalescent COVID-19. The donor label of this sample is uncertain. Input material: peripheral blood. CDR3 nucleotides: TGTGCCAGCTCACCAAGGCAGGGTTTTCTGCAGGGCTACACCTTC. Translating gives CASSPRQGFLQGYTF.